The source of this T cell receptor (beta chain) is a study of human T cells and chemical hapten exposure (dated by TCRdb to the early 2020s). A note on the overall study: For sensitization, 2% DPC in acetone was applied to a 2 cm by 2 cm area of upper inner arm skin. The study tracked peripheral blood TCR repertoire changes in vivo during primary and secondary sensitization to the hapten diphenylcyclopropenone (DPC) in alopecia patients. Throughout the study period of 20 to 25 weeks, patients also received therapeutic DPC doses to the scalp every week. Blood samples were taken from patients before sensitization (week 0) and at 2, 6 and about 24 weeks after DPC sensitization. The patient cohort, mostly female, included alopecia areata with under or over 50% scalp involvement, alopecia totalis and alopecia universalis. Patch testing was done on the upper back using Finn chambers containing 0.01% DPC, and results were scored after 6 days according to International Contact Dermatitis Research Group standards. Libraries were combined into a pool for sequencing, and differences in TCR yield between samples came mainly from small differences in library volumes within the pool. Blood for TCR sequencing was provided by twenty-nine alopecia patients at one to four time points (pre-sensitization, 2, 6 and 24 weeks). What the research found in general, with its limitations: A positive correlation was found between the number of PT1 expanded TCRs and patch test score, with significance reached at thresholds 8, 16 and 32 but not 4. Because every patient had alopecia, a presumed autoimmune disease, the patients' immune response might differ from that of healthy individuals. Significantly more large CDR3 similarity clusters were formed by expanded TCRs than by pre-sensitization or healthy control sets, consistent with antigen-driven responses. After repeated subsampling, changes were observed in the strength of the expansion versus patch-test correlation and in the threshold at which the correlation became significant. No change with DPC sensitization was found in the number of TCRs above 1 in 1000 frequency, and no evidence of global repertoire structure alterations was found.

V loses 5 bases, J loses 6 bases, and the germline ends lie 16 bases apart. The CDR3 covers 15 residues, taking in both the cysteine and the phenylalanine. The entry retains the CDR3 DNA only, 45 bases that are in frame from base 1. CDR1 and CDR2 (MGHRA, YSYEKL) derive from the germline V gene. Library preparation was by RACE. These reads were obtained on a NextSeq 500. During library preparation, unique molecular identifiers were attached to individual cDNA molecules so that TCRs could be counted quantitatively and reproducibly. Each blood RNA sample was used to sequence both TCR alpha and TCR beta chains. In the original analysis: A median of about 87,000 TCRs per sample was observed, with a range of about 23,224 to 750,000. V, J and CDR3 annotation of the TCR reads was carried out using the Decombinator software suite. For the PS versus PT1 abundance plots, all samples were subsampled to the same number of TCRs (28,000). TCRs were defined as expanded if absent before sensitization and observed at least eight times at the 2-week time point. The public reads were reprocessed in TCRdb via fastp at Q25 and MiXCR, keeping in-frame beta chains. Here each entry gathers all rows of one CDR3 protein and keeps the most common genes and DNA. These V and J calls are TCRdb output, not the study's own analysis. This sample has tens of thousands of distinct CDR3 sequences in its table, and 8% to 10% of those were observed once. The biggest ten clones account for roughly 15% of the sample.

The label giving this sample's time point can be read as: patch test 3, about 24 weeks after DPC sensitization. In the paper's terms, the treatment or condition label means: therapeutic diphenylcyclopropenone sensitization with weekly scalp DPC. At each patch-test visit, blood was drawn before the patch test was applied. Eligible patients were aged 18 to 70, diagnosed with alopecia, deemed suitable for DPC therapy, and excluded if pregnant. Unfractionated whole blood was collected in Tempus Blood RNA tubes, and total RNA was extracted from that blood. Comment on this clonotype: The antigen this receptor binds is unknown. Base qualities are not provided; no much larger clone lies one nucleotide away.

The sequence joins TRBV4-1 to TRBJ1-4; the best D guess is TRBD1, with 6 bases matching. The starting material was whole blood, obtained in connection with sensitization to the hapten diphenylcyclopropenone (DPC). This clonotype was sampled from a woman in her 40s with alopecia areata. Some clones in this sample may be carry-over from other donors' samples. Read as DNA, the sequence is TGCGCCAGCAGCTCGTACGGTTCAGGGGATGAAAAACTGTTTTTT. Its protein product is CASSSYGSGDEKLFF.